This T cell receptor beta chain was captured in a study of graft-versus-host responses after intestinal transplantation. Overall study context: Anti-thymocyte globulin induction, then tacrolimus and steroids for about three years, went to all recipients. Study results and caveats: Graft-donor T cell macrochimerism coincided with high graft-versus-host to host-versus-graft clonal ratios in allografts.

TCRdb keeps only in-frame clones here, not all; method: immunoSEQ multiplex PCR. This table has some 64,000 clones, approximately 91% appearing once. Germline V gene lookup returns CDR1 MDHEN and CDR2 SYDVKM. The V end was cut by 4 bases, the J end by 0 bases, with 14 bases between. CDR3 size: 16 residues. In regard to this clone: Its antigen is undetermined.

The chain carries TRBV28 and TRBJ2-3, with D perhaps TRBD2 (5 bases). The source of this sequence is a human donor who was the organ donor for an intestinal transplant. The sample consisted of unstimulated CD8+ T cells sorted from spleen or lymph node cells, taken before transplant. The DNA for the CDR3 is TGTGCCAGCAGTTCACCCAGCGGAGCTAGCACAGATACGCAGTATTTT. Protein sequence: CASSSPSGASTDTQYF.